These T cell receptor beta chains were read from a single sample in a study of beta chain features in type 1 diabetes. Method: immunoSEQ multiplex PCR; TCRdb's copy keeps in-frame clones and lacks some. The repertoire has 600,000 or so clones, roughly 12% of them found once; the top ten carry more than 0.1%. Sequenced material: naive CD4+ T cells from blood. The source is a man aged 25-45 years with type 1 diabetes. CDR3s include the opening cysteine and the closing phenylalanine or tryptophan.

>TRBV5-6|TRBJ2-7
CASSLGQYEQYF
>TRBV7-9|TRBJ2-7
CASSSRTGGTYEQYF
>TRBV19|TRBJ1-1
CASRITGLPEAFF
>TRBV5-1|TRBJ1-1
CASSPETGKNTEAFF
>TRBV9|TRBJ2-6
CASSVDRERGANVLTF
>TRBV7-9|TRBJ2-3
CASSLAHGRVADTQYF
>TRBV2|TRBJ1-6
CASSEEGYVLNSPLHF
>TRBV29-1|TRBJ1-2
CSVGAPDYGYTF
>TRBV18|TRBJ2-7
CASSPGQSSYEQYF
>TRBV9|TRBJ1-2
CASSEGEQGNYGYTF
>TRBV4-3|TRBJ2-7
CASSQDPRAYEQYF
>TRBV7-2|TRBJ2-7
CASSSSPGTGGEQYF
>TRBV4-3|TRBJ2-1
CASSQVSQASYNEQFF
>TRBV7-9|TRBJ2-5
CASSSPGLGPQETQYF
>TRBV30|TRBJ2-1
CASRTSPNEQFF
>TRBV11-2|TRBJ2-5
CASSYIGQGGETQYF
>TRBV7-9|TRBJ2-3
CASSPWGRARTDTQYF
>TRBV2|TRBJ2-3
CASSTGRETSTDTQYF
>TRBV30|TRBJ1-3
CAWGGRSSGNTIYF
>TRBV7-2|TRBJ2-7
CASSLGGGTYEQYF
>TRBV4-2|TRBJ1-2
CASSQDRTGVQPYTF
>TRBV6-1|TRBJ2-3
CASSEVTGPYTQYF
>TRBV27|TRBJ2-3
CASSTDVRDKTTDTQYF
>TRBV7-6|TRBJ2-3
CASSLAPGTRTDTQYF
>TRBV29-1|TRBJ2-7
CSVTQGGRASF
>TRBV2|TRBJ1-6
CASSEAGPTRSPLHF
>TRBV7-6|TRBJ2-1
CASSFRTGKKTGAYNEQFF
>TRBV4-3|TRBJ2-1
CASSQAPITRNEQFF
>TRBV9|TRBJ1-6
CASNTLNSPLHF
>TRBV7-8|TRBJ2-3
CASSLFPGQRGSPSTDTQYF
>TRBV25-1|TRBJ1-1
CASSEDLNTEAFF
>TRBV6-5|TRBJ2-5
CASSYSDSGPPETQYF